Listed here are 15 T cell receptor delta chains from one sample, sequenced in a study of gamma-delta chains in newborns, infants, children. TCRdb redid clone calling on the reads using CATT. The data show just over 3,000 delta-chain clones, about 9.4% seen once. Material for sequencing was blood. These receptors all come from a child who was a newborn, infant or young child, either healthy, febrile or measles-vaccinated (not recorded which).

Of note for this clone: This may be a read error: a much more frequent sequence differs by one nucleotide. CDR3 coding DNA: TGTGCCTGTGACACCCCGGGGGATATGAAGCGACCGTACACCGATAAACTAATCTTT. Encoded protein: CACDTPGDMKRPYTDKLIF. The V gene was left uncalled, and the J gene is TRDJ1; TRDD3, the D gene given by the table, was not confirmed from the DNA. The CDR3 consists of 19 residues.

This clone was seen more than once but under ten times. This may come from a read error, since a much larger clone is one base off. This chain uses TRAV29/DV5 with TRDJ3, with TRDD3 identical over 9 bases. CDR1 is NSMFDY and CDR2 is ISSIKDK in the germline V gene. The CDR3 sequence is 21 residues long. The CDR3 region is CAASEGSTTGGRSWDTRRMFF. The CDR3 DNA sequence: TGTGCAGCAAGCGAGGGTTCCACTACTGGGGGACGCTCCTGGGACACCCGACGGATGTTTTTC. Full variable domain (rest looked up from reference TRAV29/DV5 and TRDJ3): DQQVKQNSPSLSVQEGRISILNCDYTNSMFDYFLWYKKYPAEGPTFLISISSIKDKNEDGRFTVFLNKSAKHLSLHIVPSQPGDSAVYFCAASEGSTTGGRSWDTRRMFFGTGIKLFVEP.

This clone was seen only a few times. Other DNA sequences of this sample code for an identical CDR3. The chain carries TRDV1 and TRDJ1; TRDD3 matches 11 bases. Germline loops: CDR1 TSWWSYY, CDR2 QGS. CDR3 length: 21 amino acids. V lost 0 bases to trimming and J lost 0 bases; unmatched junction nucleotides: 15. CDR3 nucleotides: TGTGCTCTTGGGGAACTAGCCCCTTTACTGGGGGATATGAGGTACACCGATAAACTCATCTTT. Residues: CALGELAPLLGDMRYTDKLIF.

Points on this clone: At one boundary the junction diverges from the germline segment, which might be a read error. This specimen includes other DNA sequences encoding the same CDR3. J is TRDJ2 and V is TRDV2; possibly TRDD3 for D (6 bases). The germline V gene encodes CDR1 GEAIGNYY and CDR2 EKD. The CDR3 is 14 amino acids. CDR3 bases: TGTGCCTGTGACCCCTGGGGTTTGACGGCACAACTCTTCTTT. It encodes CACDPWGLTAQLFF.

The chain is built from TRDV2 and TRDJ3; 10 bases map to TRDD3. No J segment appears in TCRdb, so it was assigned here by matching the sequence to germline. Germline CDR1 reads GEAIGNYY; CDR2 reads EKD. The length of the CDR3 is 19 residues. The trim removed 1 base at V and 1 base at J, leaving 6 bases unmatched. The CDR3 coding sequence is TGTGCCTGTGACACGGGGGGATACGGGAGTTCCTGGGACACCCGACAGATGTTTTTC. Amino acid sequence: CACDTGGYGSSWDTRQMFF.

This clone showed up just a few times. Since a much larger clone is just one base distant, this may be a read error. The chain links TRDV2 to TRDJ3; 7 bases map to TRDD3. In germline, CDR1 is GEAIGNYY, CDR2 EKD. The junction had 9 bases not matched to a gene; V was cut back by 2 bases and J by 3 bases. There are 18 residues in the CDR3. The CDR3 protein is CACDILGSSFWDTRQMFF. DNA for the CDR3: TGTGCCTGTGACATACTGGGGTCCAGCTTCTGGGACACCCGACAGATGTTTTTC.

This clone is medium-sized (0.01 to 0.1%) in the sample. This CDR3 is also generated by other DNA sequences in the sample. This sequence joins TRDV2 and TRDJ3; 13 bases fit TRDD3. The germline gives CDR1 GEAIGNYY, CDR2 EKD. This CDR3 contains 20 residues. The ends lost 3 bases at V and 0 bases at J; junction bases unmatched: 7. CDR3 protein: CACDVLGDTRSSWDTRQMFF. The CDR3 region has the DNA TGTGCCTGTGACGTACTGGGGGATACGCGGAGCTCCTGGGACACCCGACAGATGTTTTTC.

Judged by abundance, this clone is large (0.1 to 1%). The same CDR3 also results from other DNA sequences found in this sample. The chain is built from TRDV2 and TRDJ1; 10 positions match TRDD3. The junction had 5 bases not matched to a gene; V was cut back by 3 bases and J by 2 bases. Germline V lookup: CDR1 GEAIGNYY, CDR2 EKD. The CDR3 covers 15 residues. DNA for the CDR3: TGTGCCTGTGACCCTTTACTGGGGGATACCGATAAACTCATCTTT. This gives the protein CACDPLLGDTDKLIF.

This clone is labeled as medium-sized (0.01 to 0.1%). This chain joins TRDV2 and TRDJ3, with D possibly being TRDD3 (5 bases). CDR3 size: 22 residues. With 0 bases removed from V and 2 bases from J, the gap between germline ends came to 25 bases. Germline V gene data show CDR1 as GEAIGNYY and CDR2 as EKD. The CDR3 region is CACDTLRGNLKKLAWDTRQMFF. The CDR3 bases are TGTGCCTGTGACACCCTACGGGGAAACCTTAAGAAGCTAGCCTGGGACACCCGACAGATGTTTTTC.

As for this clone: A much larger clone sits a single nucleotide away, making a read error possible. The chain couples TRDV2 to TRDJ3, with a tentative D call TRDD3 (6 bases). CDR1 GEAIGNYY and CDR2 EKD come from the germline V gene. The CDR3 has 18 amino acids. CDR3 sequence (DNA): TGTGCCTGTGACACCTTTGGGGGCTACTCCTGGGACACCCGACAGACGTTTTTC. This codes for CACDTFGGYSWDTRQTFF.

This clone has only a few counts. A much more abundant neighbour one base away suggests this may be a read error. The J gene is TRDJ3, the V gene TRDV2; 10 bases line up with TRDD3. This CDR3 is 18 amino acids long. Germline V CDR1 and CDR2: GEAIGNYY, EKD. The CDR3 sequence is CACDVLGDFTWDTRQTFF. In DNA, the CDR3 is TGTGCCTGTGACGTACTGGGGGATTTTACCTGGGACACCCGACAGACGTTTTTC.

Concerning this clone: One base away lies a much larger clone, so this may be a sequencing read error. This CDR3 reads CACGTWTGGPSSWDTRQMFF. CDR3 DNA sequence: TGTGCCTGTGGCACCTGGACTGGGGGACCCAGCTCCTGGGACACCCGACAGATGTTTTTC. The chain couples TRDV2 to TRDJ3; TRDD3 agrees at 9 bases. Because TCRdb records no J gene, it was assigned here through a match of the DNA to germline. Germline V gives CDR1 GEAIGNYY, CDR2 EKD. This CDR3 region has 20 residues.

Within the sample, this clone is medium-sized. The chain joins TRDV2 to TRDJ2; TRDD3 matches 9 bases. The CDR3 totals 17 residues. The V and J ends lost 0 bases and 4 bases, in that order; junction bases with no gene match: 8. Germline CDR1 is GEAIGNYY and CDR2 is EKD. CDR3: CACDTGGYRWWTAQLFF. CDR3 nucleotides: TGTGCCTGTGACACCGGGGGATACAGGTGGTGGACAGCACAACTCTTCTTT.

There are a few counts of this clone. A read error may be the cause here, since a much bigger clone is one base away. In DNA form, the CDR3 reads TGTGCCTGTGGCCCTCTGTACTGGGGGATACCCTGGGACACCCGACAGATGTTTTTC. The encoded protein is CACGPLYWGIPWDTRQMFF. The rearrangement uses TRDV2 and TRDJ3; 12 positions match TRDD3. Germline V gene sequence: CDR1 GEAIGNYY, CDR2 EKD. The CDR3 is 19 residues long. V shed 5 bases, J shed 2 bases, and the junction held 9 bases outside the gene matches.

This clone ranks as medium-sized. The chain uses TRDV3 and TRDJ1; maybe TRDD3 (5 bases). Per germline, CDR1 TVYSNPD and CDR2 GDNSRS (reference sequence). This CDR3 spans 10 amino acids. Between the trimmed V and J ends, which lost 2 bases and 8 bases, there was a span of 9 bases. The CDR3 DNA sequence: TGTGCCTTTCGGGCTGGGAAACTCATCTTT. Protein product: CAFRAGKLIF.